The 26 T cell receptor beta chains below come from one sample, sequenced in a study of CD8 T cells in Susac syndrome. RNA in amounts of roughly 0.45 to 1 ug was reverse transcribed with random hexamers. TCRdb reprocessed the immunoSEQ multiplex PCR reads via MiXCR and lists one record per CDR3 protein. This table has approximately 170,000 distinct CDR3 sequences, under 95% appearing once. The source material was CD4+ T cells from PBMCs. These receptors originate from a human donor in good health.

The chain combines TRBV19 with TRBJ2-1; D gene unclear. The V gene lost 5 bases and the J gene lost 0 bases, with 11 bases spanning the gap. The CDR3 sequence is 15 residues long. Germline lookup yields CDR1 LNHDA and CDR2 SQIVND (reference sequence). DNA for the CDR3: TGTGCCAGTAGTTTCGGATCTGGCTCCTACAATGAGCAGTTCTTC. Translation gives CASSFGSGSYNEQFF.

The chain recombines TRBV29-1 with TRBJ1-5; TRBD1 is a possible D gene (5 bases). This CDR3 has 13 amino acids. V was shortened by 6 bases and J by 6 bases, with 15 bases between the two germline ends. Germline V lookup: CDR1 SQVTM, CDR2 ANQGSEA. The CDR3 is CSVYFQGSQPQHF. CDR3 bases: TGCAGCGTCTACTTTCAGGGTAGTCAGCCCCAGCATTTT.

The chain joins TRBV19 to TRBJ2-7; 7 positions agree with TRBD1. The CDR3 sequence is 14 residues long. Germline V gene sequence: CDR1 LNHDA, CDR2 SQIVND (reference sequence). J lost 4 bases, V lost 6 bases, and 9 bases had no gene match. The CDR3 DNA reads TGTGCCAGTAGCCCCCCAGGGGGACCTTACGAGCAGTACTTC. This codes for CASSPPGGPYEQYF.

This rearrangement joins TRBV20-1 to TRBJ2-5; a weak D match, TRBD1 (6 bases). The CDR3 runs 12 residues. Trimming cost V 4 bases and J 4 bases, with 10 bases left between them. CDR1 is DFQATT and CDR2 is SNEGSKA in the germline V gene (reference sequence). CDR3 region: CSAIQGLETQYF. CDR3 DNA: TGCAGTGCTATTCAGGGGCTAGAGACCCAGTACTTC.

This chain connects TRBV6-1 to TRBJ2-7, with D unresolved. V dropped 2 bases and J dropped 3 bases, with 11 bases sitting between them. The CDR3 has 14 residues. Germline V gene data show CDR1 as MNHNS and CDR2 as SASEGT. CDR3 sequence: CASSERPDRYEQYF. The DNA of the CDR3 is TGTGCCAGCAGTGAACGGCCAGACCGCTACGAGCAGTACTTC.

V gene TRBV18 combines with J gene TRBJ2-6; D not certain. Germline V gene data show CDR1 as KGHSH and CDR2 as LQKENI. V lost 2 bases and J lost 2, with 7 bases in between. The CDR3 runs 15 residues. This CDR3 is CASSPSEAGANVLTF. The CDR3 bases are TGTGCCAGCTCACCATCAGAAGCTGGGGCCAACGTCCTGACTTTC.

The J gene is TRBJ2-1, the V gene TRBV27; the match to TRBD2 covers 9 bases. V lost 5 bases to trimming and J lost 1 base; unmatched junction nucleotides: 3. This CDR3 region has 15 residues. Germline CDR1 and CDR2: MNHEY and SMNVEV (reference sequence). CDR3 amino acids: CASSTGLASYNEQFF. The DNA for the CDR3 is TGTGCCAGCAGTACCGGACTAGCGTCCTACAATGAGCAGTTCTTC.

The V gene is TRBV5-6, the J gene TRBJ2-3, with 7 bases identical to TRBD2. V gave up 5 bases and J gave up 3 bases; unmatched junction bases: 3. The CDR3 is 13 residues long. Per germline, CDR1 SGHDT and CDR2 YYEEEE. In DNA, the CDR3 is TGTGCCAGCAGTTGGGGGGGTACAGATACGCAGTATTTT. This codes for CASSWGGTDTQYF.

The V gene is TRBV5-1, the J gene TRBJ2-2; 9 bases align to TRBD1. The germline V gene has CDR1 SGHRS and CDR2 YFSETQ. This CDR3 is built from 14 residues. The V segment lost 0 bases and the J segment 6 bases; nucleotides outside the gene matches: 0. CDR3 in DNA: TGCGCCAGCAGCTTGGACAGGGGGCCCGGGGAGCTGTTTTTT. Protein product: CASSLDRGPGELFF.

CDR3 sequence: CASSSYRRSSGSGELFF. CDR3 coding DNA: TGTGCCAGCAGTTCATACCGTCGGTCTAGTGGCTCCGGGGAGCTGTTTTTT. The V and J genes are TRBV6-5 and TRBJ2-2, with unresolved D. Per the germline V gene, CDR1 is MNHEY and CDR2 is SVGAGI. Trimming left V 4 bases short and J 6 bases short, with 21 bases between. The CDR3 consists of 17 residues.

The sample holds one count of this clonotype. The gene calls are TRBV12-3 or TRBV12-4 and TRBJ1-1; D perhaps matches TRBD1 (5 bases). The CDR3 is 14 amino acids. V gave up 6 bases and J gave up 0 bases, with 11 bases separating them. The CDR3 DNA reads TGTGCCAGCAGCCGCAGGGAGCTGAACACTGAAGCTTTCTTT. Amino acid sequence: CASSRRELNTEAFF.

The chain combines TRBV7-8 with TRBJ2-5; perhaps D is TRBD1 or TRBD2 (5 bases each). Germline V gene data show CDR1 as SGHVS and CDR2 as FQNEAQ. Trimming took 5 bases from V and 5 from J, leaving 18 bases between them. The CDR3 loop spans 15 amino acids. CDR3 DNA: TGTGCCAGCAGCCCCGGGACGGTGGGGCTGGAGACCCAGTACTTC. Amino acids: CASSPGTVGLETQYF.

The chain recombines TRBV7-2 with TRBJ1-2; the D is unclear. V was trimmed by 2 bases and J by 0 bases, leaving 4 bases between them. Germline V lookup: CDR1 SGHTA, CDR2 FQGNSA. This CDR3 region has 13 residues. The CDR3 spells CASSLFSNYGYTF. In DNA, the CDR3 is TGTGCCAGCAGCTTATTCTCTAACTATGGCTACACCTTC.

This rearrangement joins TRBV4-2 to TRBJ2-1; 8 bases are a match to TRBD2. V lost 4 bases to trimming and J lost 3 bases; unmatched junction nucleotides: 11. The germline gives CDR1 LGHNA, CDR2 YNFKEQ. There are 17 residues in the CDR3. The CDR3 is CASSLNVLAVSYNEQFF. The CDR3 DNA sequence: TGTGCCAGCAGCCTAAATGTACTAGCGGTCAGCTACAATGAGCAGTTCTTC.

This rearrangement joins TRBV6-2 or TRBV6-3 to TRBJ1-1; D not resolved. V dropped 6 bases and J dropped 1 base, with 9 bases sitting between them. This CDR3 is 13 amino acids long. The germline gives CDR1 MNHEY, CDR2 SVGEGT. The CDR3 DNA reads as TGTGCCAGCAGCTCCAGGTGGAACACTGAAGCTTTCTTT. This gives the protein CASSSRWNTEAFF.

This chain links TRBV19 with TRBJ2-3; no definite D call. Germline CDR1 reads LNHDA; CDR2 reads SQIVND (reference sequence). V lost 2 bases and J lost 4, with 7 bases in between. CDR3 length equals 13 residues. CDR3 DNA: TGTGCCAGTAGTATAATTGGGCCAGATACGCAGTATTTT. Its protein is CASSIIGPDTQYF.

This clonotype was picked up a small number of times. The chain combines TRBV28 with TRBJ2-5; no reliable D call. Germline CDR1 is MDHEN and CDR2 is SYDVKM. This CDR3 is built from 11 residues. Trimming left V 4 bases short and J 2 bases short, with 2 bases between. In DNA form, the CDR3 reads TGTGCCAGCAGTTATCAAGAGACCCAGTACTTC. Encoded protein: CASSYQETQYF.

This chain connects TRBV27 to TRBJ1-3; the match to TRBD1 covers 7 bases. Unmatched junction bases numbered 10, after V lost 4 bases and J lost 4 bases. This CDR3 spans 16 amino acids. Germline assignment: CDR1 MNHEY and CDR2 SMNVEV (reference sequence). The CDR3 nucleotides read TGTGCCAGCAGTTCCGCCCGACAGGGAAGAGGAAACACCATATATTTT. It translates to CASSSARQGRGNTIYF.

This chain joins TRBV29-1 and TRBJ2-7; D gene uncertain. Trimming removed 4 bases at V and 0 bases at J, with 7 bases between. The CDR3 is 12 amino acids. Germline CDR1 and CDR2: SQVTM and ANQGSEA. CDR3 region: CSVGGNSYEQYF. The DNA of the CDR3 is TGCAGCGTTGGGGGAAACTCCTACGAGCAGTACTTC.

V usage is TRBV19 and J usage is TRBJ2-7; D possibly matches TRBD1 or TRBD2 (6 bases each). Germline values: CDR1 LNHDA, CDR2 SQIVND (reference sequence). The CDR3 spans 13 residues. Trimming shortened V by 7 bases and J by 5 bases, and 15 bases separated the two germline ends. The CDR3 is CASTPGAPHEQYF. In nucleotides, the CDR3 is TGTGCCAGTACCCCGGGGGCCCCCCACGAGCAGTACTTC.

The CDR3 DNA reads as TGTGCCAGCAGTTTACCTCAAAACATTCAGTACTTC. Its protein is CASSLPQNIQYF. This chain links TRBV28 with TRBJ2-4; D is unresolved. Germline CDR1 is MDHEN and CDR2 is SYDVKM. The CDR3 runs to 12 residues. With 2 bases removed from V and 5 bases from J, the gap between germline ends came to 4 bases.

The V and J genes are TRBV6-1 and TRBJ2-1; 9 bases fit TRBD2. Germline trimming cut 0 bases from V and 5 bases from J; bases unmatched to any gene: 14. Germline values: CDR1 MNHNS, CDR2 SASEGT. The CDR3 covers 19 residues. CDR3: CASSEALGGGGLYHNEQFF. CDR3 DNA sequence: TGTGCCAGCAGTGAAGCGCTGGGCGGGGGGGGGTTATATCACAATGAGCAGTTCTTC.

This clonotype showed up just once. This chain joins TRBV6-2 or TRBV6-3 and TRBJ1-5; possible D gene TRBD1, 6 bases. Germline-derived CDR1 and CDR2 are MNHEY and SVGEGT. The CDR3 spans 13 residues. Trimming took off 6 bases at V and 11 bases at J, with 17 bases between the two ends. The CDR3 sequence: CASRLIGQIAQHF. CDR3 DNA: TGTGCCAGCAGATTAATCGGACAGATCGCCCAGCATTTT.

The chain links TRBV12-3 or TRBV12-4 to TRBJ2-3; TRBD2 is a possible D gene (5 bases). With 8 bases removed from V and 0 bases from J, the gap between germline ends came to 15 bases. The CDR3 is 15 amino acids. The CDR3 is CASCVGSGSTDTQYF. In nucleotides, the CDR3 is TGTGCCAGCTGCGTGGGGAGCGGAAGCACAGATACGCAGTATTTT.

CDR3 DNA: TGTGCCTGGTACGGGGGGCCGAATGAGCAGTTCTTC. This translates into CAWYGGPNEQFF. This chain links TRBV30 with TRBJ2-1, with D possibly matching TRBD2 (7 bases). Germline CDR1 and CDR2: GTSNPN and SVGIG (reference sequence). CDR3 size: 12 residues. The V and J ends lost 5 bases and 7 bases respectively, with 12 bases between them.

The CDR3 region has the DNA TGTGCCAGCAGTCCTGGGACGAACCGAGCCCAGCATTTT. Protein product: CASSPGTNRAQHF. The gene calls are TRBV28 and TRBJ1-5; a weak D match, TRBD1 (5 bases). Trimming removed 5 bases from V and 11 bases from J, with 16 bases in between. The CDR3 is 13 amino acids. Germline assignment: CDR1 MDHEN and CDR2 SYDVKM.